This T cell receptor beta chain is from a study of blood T cell repertoires in COVID-19 (dated by TCRdb to 2019 to 2021). Regarding the complete study: Samples covering the acute and convalescent phases of COVID-19 were provided by collaborators in the United States, Italy and Spain. Where available, HLA class I and class II types were obtained from metadata supplied by the sample provider rather than from assay-based typing. Samples were obtained from the ongoing ImmuneRACE study (first 160 participants) and from 1,254 subjects provided by 6 global collaborators. The prospective study material was composed of cDNA or gDNA derived from T cells, B-cell-depleted T cells, or PBMCs. The repertoires were made available in a free public database intended to serve as a resource for research on the immune response to SARS-CoV-2. Subjects who had been exposed to COVID-19, were actively infected with it, or had recovered from it provided the deeply sampled blood TCRbeta repertoires that made up the dataset. The sample metadata nearly always contained a de-identified subject ID, COVID-19 status, age in years and sex.

TCRbeta CDR3 regions were amplified from genomic DNA by means of the immunoSEQ Assay, a bias-controlled multiplex PCR. Per the source publication's procedure: Within the assay, amplification of reference gene primers was used to estimate how many nucleated cells each sample contained. To quantify the absolute abundance of each unique TCRbeta CDR3 rearrangement, sequence reads were collapsed and filtered. For each sample, productive Simpson clonality was calculated as the square root of Simpson's diversity index across productive rearrangements. TCRdb obtained this table from immuneACCESS and retained in-frame rearrangements with V and J assigned. These tables miss some clones; where compared with another copy, unresolved V genes account for less than half of the shortfall, and the remainder is unexplained. V, J and clone size are taken as reported in that table, and D and trimming were inferred from the DNA itself. This sample is represented by nearly 100,000 clones; roughly 84% of them were singletons. Of the sample, approximately 15% is held by the ten largest clones.

CDR3 length: 14 amino acids, cysteine to phenylalanine. Only CDR3 DNA remains: 42 bases, in frame from the first base. The junction shows trimming of 2 bases on V and 2 bases on J, and the gene matches do not reach 6 bases of it. According to the germline V gene (reference sequence), CDR1 reads GTSNPN and CDR2 reads SVGIG. Whole blood was collected in K2EDTA tubes by collaborating institutions according to the institutions' own protocols. Collaborator samples were shipped for TCRbeta analysis as frozen whole blood, isolated PBMCs, or DNA extracted from either sample type. This clone was seen a handful of times. What antigen it recognizes has not been identified. Base qualities are not recorded, but no much larger clone differs from it by a single base. Overall study outcomes, separate from this receptor: The quantity of clinical and demographic metadata differed by source and by participant and was supplied without curation.

Sequencing was performed on peripheral blood. This clonotype was sampled from a woman aged 60-75 years with acute or convalescent COVID-19. The rearranged chain carries TRBV30 and TRBJ2-7; 7 of the junction bases match TRBD2. CDR3 sequence: CAWSRAGFTYEQYF. In nucleotide form, the sequence is TGTGCCTGGAGTCGAGCGGGGTTTACCTACGAGCAGTACTTC.